This paragraph covers one T cell receptor beta chain sequence. Antigen: not known. This record comes from a study of blood T cells in healthy people across ages. Study conclusions and caveats: Among T cells, TCR beta diversity per million cells dropped roughly linearly as age rose.

Then a second PCR, running about 6 to 12 cycles, was carried out with a sample-barcoded 5' primer and a J-beta primer mix. All samples yielded 2.5 million or more CDR3-containing paired-end reads. TCRdb used MiXCR to reprocess the 5' RACE reads, holding one entry per CDR3 protein. Counted here are 1.4 million or so distinct CDR3 sequences, around 40% occurring once; the ten biggest clones make up about 3.8%. V was cut by 6 bases and J by 6 bases, with 16 bases left in between. CDR1 is MNHEY and CDR2 is SVGAGI in the germline V gene. There are 14 residues in the CDR3. The V and J genes are TRBV6-5 and TRBJ2-3; D remains ambiguous. This clonotype originated in a woman aged 18-29 years in good health. The material sequenced was blood. Here the CDR3 reads CASRSRQWWDTQYF. The DNA for the CDR3 is TGTGCCAGCAGGTCGCGGCAGTGGTGGGATACGCAGTATTTT.